These T cell receptor beta chains were read from a single sample in a study of blood T cell repertoires in COVID-19. TCRdb's copy holds only in-frame clones and misses some; the assay was immunoSEQ multiplex PCR. This table holds roughly 400,000 clones, around 87% found once. The sequencing input was peripheral blood. The receptors originated from a woman aged 55-75 years with COVID-19, enrolled during active disease. CDR3s include the opening cysteine and the closing phenylalanine or tryptophan.

V gene	J gene	CDR3 protein
TRBV14	TRBJ1-2	CASSQRSGGLNYGYTF
TRBV7-9	TRBJ2-7	CASSPGTTPYEQYF
TRBV23-1	TRBJ1-2	CASSHPVRDRGPGYTF
TRBV27	TRBJ2-7	CASSVGATPYEQYF
TRBV18	TRBJ1-5	CASSPGQGEPQHF
TRBV6-5	TRBJ2-2	CASSYQGANTGELFF
TRBV6-5	TRBJ2-1	CASSYFPGLAGSFF
TRBV10-3	TRBJ2-7	CAISEGRTGVSYEQYF
TRBV3-1/TRBV3-2	TRBJ2-3	CASSLTGSGDTQYF
TRBV11-2	TRBJ2-4	CASSPDRGLRDIQYF
TRBV2	TRBJ2-1	CASKRRGVDYNEQFF
TRBV5-1	TRBJ2-3	CASSLISSGGLDTQYF
TRBV9	TRBJ1-3	CASSVGQPNSGNTIYF
TRBV6-5	TRBJ1-2	CASRGVPNYGYTF
TRBV19	TRBJ1-5	CASSIGTGNQPQHF
TRBV9	TRBJ2-2	CASSALAGGNTGELFF
TRBV6-6	TRBJ1-5	CASRGGSRQNQPQHF
TRBV12-3/TRBV12-4	TRBJ2-7	CASSFATGLEQYF
TRBV24-1	TRBJ2-3	CATSDAGGADTQYF
TRBV11-1	TRBJ1-1	CASSLATGANTEAFF
TRBV7-6	TRBJ2-2	CASTARPNTGELFF
TRBV19	TRBJ1-4	CASSIPGQGHEKLFF
TRBV19	TRBJ2-2	CASQTVSNTGELFF
TRBV18	TRBJ2-7	CASTFGTVYEQYF
TRBV3-1/TRBV3-2	TRBJ1-1	CASSQKRRGLEAFF
TRBV27	TRBJ2-2	CASSPGVRGSGELFF
TRBV3-1/TRBV3-2	TRBJ1-3	CASSQSGGDGNTIYF
TRBV5-1	TRBJ2-7	CASSLTGTPNYEQYF
TRBV5-5	TRBJ1-1	CASSLQGWSTEAFF
TRBV24-1	TRBJ1-1	CATSDSQTVSGAFF
TRBV10-1	TRBJ2-7	CASSKDRGPYEQYF
TRBV18	TRBJ1-2	CASSRGPGTLNYGYTF
TRBV5-1	TRBJ1-1	CASSSTGTVLAAEAFF
TRBV11-2	TRBJ2-5	CASSLGRQETQYF
TRBV12-3/TRBV12-4	TRBJ1-5	CASARQGSQPQHF
TRBV7-9	TRBJ1-5	CASSNTGLRSNQPQHF
TRBV2	TRBJ1-5	CASSARRDQPQHF
TRBV28	TRBJ1-1	CASRGWRGSETEAFF
TRBV15	TRBJ1-5	CATSRDYGQGSQPQHF
TRBV12-3/TRBV12-4	TRBJ1-1	CASRDTGPTEAFF
TRBV19	TRBJ1-1	CASSIPPEKPWNTEAFF
TRBV28	TRBJ2-3	CASSSGGALDTQYF
TRBV28	TRBJ1-6	CASSLRSNQGLGNSPLHF
TRBV5-1	TRBJ2-7	CASSPRGGRLAGFSYEQYF
TRBV29-1	TRBJ2-2	CSVVGGSAGELFF
TRBV7-9	TRBJ1-4	CASSAQGELFF
TRBV18	TRBJ2-2	CASSPRSGGATGELFF
TRBV29-1	TRBJ1-5	CSVATGTNFQPQHF
TRBV28	TRBJ1-1	CASSPGGGGDTEAFF
TRBV25-1	TRBJ2-1	CASSPPGGGGLFF
TRBV10-3	TRBJ2-3	CAISGVAGGADTQYF
TRBV6-5	TRBJ2-1	CASCIDGSSYNEQFF
TRBV6-6	TRBJ2-7	CASSSDSRGEQYF